This TCR beta chain appears in the sequencing data of a study of identical twins. This CDR3 is 17 amino acids long. Trimming cost V 5 bases and J 3 bases; bases outside gene matches: 13. TCRdb fed the 5' RACE reads into MiXCR, producing one record per CDR3 protein. This repertoire shows hundreds of thousands of distinct CDR3 sequences, over 20% found once; its top ten account for around 4.5%. This clonotype was detected a few times. In addition, the sample was reused for a study of T cells expressing NK-cell markers. That report adds: In a handful of donors, these clonotypes also led the CD3+CD56-NKG2C+ fraction.

V is TRBV12-3 or TRBV12-4 and J is TRBJ2-1, with TRBD2 identical over 7 bases. The sequence derives from a woman aged 18 to 35 in good health. The specimen sequenced was PBMCs. CDR3 nucleotide sequence: TGTGCCAGCAGTATTTATCCGGGACTACCTGACTACAATGAGCAGTTCTTC. Translated: CASSIYPGLPDYNEQFF.